Detailed here is one T cell receptor beta chain. Its matching antigen is unknown. The data belong to a study of cytomegalovirus exposure and HLA in healthy donors. Overall study results and limits: There was a cluster of highly shared sequence variants that was likely a sequencing artifact. A later analysis found TCR association rates differed by HLA locus, highest for DRB1 and lowest for HLA-C. Most TCR beta V segments were productive about 87% or about 30% of the time in an earlier analysis.

There are 14 residues in the CDR3. The germline gives CDR1 MNHNY, CDR2 SVGAGI (reference sequence). V dropped 6 bases and J dropped 1 base, with 12 bases sitting between them. Primers included in the PCR were 60 Vbeta and 13 Jbeta primers. Per the original methods: It was a later analysis that counted about 80 million unique TCR beta chains, of which about 10 million were shared. TCRdb keeps only in-frame clones here, not all; method: immunoSEQ multiplex PCR. That table gives V, J and clone size, and the DNA gave D and trimming. Seen in this sample are 150,000 or so clones; the ten most common clones hold under 2.5%.

The chain carries TRBV6-6 and TRBJ1-1; D may be TRBD1 (6 bases). This clonotype was obtained from a woman under 30 in good health and CMV-seronegative. Sequenced input: PBMCs. The CDR3 protein is CASRPTGRNTEAFF. The CDR3 DNA reads TGTGCCAGCAGACCGACAGGAAGGAACACTGAAGCTTTCTTT.